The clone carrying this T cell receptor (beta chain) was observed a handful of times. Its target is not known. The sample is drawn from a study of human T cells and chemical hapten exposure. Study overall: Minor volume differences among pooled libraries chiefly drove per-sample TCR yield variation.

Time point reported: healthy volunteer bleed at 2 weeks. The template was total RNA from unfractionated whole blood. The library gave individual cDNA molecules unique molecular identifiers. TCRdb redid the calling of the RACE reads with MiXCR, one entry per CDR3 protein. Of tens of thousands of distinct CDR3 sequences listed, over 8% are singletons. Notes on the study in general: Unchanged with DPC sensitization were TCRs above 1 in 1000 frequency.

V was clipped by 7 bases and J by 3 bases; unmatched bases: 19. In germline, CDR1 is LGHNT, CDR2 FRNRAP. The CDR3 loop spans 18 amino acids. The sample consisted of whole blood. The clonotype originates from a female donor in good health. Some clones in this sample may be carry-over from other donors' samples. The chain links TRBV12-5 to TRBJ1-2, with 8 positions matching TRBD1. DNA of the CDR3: TGTGCTAGTGCCGTAGTGCGGGCAGGACAGGGTTCGTACTATGGCTACACCTTC. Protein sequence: CASAVVRAGQGSYYGYTF.